These 8 T cell receptor beta chains came from one sample sequenced in a study of T cell responses to AZD1222 COVID-19 vaccine. TCRdb's copy holds only in-frame clones and misses some; the assay was immunoSEQ multiplex PCR. The data show fewer than 200,000 clones, with 92% seen just once and about 10% held by the top ten. The sequences come from peripheral blood, collected on day 0 of AZD1222 vaccination. These TCRs come from an adult in good health.

The chain is built from TRBV2 and TRBJ1-1; D remains unclear. This CDR3 spans 14 amino acids. Looked up from germline, CDR1 is SNHLY and CDR2 is FYNNEI. Deletions cut 5 bases from V and 0 bases from J, with 10 bases between. The DNA for the CDR3 is TGTGCCAGCAGTACGGGCAGACTGAACACTGAAGCTTTCTTT. This codes for CASSTGRLNTEAFF. Together with reference TRBV2 and TRBJ1-1, the CDR3 gives the full variable domain: EPEVTQTPSHQVTQMGQEVILRCVPISNHLYFYWYRQILGQKVEFLVSFYNNEISEKSEIFDDQFSVERPDGSNFTLKIRSTKLEDSAMYFCASSTGRLNTEAFFGQGTRLTVV.

V is TRBV4-1 and J is TRBJ2-7; TRBD1 matches 7 bases. With 1 base clipped from V and 0 bases from J, the junction kept 0 bases outside the gene matches. Germline CDR1 and CDR2: MGHRA and YSYEKL. This CDR3 is 14 amino acids long. CDR3 bases: TGCGCCAGCAGCCAAGGACAGGGCTCCTACGAGCAGTACTTC. This gives the protein CASSQGQGSYEQYF.

J is TRBJ1-2 and V is TRBV19, with 8 bases lining up with TRBD1. J was trimmed by 8 bases and V by 4 bases; bases with no gene match: 12. This CDR3 spans 15 amino acids. Germline V gene data show CDR1 as LNHDA and CDR2 as SQIVND (reference sequence). In nucleotides, the CDR3 is TGTGCCAGTAGTACCGACAGGACAGGGATAAGAGGCTACACCTTC. Translated, it gives CASSTDRTGIRGYTF.

The rearrangement links TRBV4-1 to TRBJ1-1, with D possibly TRBD1 on 5 matching bases. V shed 4 bases and J shed 1 base, with 10 bases lying between them. The CDR3 runs to 14 residues. In germline, CDR1 is MGHRA, CDR2 YSYEKL. The CDR3 is CASSLAGRNTEAFF. CDR3 sequence (DNA): TGCGCCAGCAGCCTAGCGGGGCGGAACACTGAAGCTTTCTTT.

The rearrangement joins TRBV21-1 to TRBJ1-4; the D call of TRBD1 is as the table states it, not checked on the DNA. TRBV21-1 corresponds to a pseudogene. This CDR3 is 15 amino acids long. The CDR3 DNA sequence: TGTGCCAGCAGCGGACACAGGGCTTCTAATGAAAAACTGTTTTTT. Translation gives CASSGHRASNEKLFF.

This sequence joins TRBV27 and TRBJ2-1; D uncertain. The CDR3 extends over 16 amino acids. Trimming left V 2 bases short and J 5 bases short, with 16 bases between. The germline V gene encodes CDR1 MNHEY and CDR2 SMNVEV (reference sequence). CDR3 protein: CASSLRWSGPDNEQFF. The DNA of the CDR3 is TGTGCCAGCAGTTTAAGGTGGTCGGGTCCCGACAATGAGCAGTTCTTC.

V is TRBV28 and J is TRBJ1-1, with a tentative D call TRBD1 (5 bases). The germline gives CDR1 MDHEN, CDR2 SYDVKM. V lost 5 bases to trimming and J lost 2 bases, with 18 bases between them. This CDR3 contains 16 residues. The DNA for the CDR3 is TGTGCCAGCAGTGTTCAGGGTCGTCCTCTTAACACTGAAGCTTTCTTT. Translating it yields CASSVQGRPLNTEAFF. Filled out from reference TRBV28 and TRBJ1-1, the complete variable domain reads DVKVTQSSRYLVKRTGEKVFLECVQDMDHENMFWYRQDPGLGLRLIYFSYDVKMKEKGDIPEGYSVSREKKERFSLILESASTNQTSMYLCASSVQGRPLNTEAFFGQGTRLTVV.

This clone was detected a few times. The rearrangement uses TRBV5-1 and TRBJ1-1; no clear D. This CDR3 has 14 residues. V lost 0 bases, J lost 2 bases, and 8 bases lay in between. Per the germline V gene, CDR1 is SGHRS and CDR2 is YFSETQ. As DNA, the CDR3 is TGCGCCAGCAGCTTGGATGGGTTCAACACTGAAGCTTTCTTT. Translating gives CASSLDGFNTEAFF.